Each of the 15 T cell receptor beta chains below was sequenced from the same sample in a study of T cells in pancreatic ductal adenocarcinoma. Surgery without prior neoadjuvant therapy was the treatment of the selected pancreatic ductal adenocarcinoma patients. TCRdb's table, derived via immunoSEQ multiplex PCR, lists solely in-frame clones and lacks some. Here the sample spans around 100,000 clones, about 95% being singletons. The sequenced sample consisted of PBMCs. The receptor source for this set is a human donor with pancreatic ductal adenocarcinoma.

The J gene is TRBJ2-7, the V gene TRBV6-5; D unresolved. This CDR3 has 14 amino acids. Trimming shortened V by 3 bases and J by 2 bases, and 11 bases separated the two germline ends. Germline-derived CDR1 and CDR2 are MNHEY and SVGAGI. The CDR3 DNA follows: TGTGCCAGCAGTTATTCGAGACAAACCTACGAGCAGTACTTC. Translating gives CASSYSRQTYEQYF.

This clone was counted once. CDR3 loop: CAISEPPGGQGSYEQYF. For the CDR3, the DNA is TGTGCCATCAGTGAGCCTCCCGGGGGACAGGGGTCCTACGAGCAGTACTTC. The genes are TRBV10-3 and TRBJ2-7; 10 bases are shared with TRBD1. Unmatched junction bases numbered 8, after V lost 2 bases and J lost 1 base. From germline, CDR1 is ENHRY and CDR2 SYGVKD. CDR3 length equals 17 residues.

This chain uses TRBV7-6 with TRBJ2-2; D possibly corresponds to TRBD1 (6 bases). Germline values: CDR1 SGHVS, CDR2 FNYEAQ. The CDR3 runs to 15 residues. The ends were cut back, 0 bases at V and 7 bases at J, with 12 bases in the middle. CDR3 loop: CASSLARQAHGELFF. The CDR3 nucleotides are TGTGCCAGCAGCTTAGCGCGACAGGCCCACGGGGAGCTGTTTTTT.

This clone was observed once. The rearrangement joins TRBV28 to TRBJ2-7, with D possibly matching TRBD1 (6 bases). The CDR3 spans 13 residues. The germline V gene has CDR1 MDHEN and CDR2 SYDVKM. Between the trimmed V and J ends, which lost 6 bases and 2 bases, there was a span of 11 bases. CDR3 bases: TGTGCCAGCAGGTTGGACAGCCCCTACGAGCAGTACTTC. This translates into CASRLDSPYEQYF.

The chain recombines TRBV30 with TRBJ1-4; perhaps TRBD1 as D (5 bases). CDR3 length: 14 residues. Trimming took off 0 bases at V and 12 bases at J, with 17 bases between the two ends. Per germline, CDR1 GTSNPN and CDR2 SVGIG (reference sequence). The CDR3 nucleotides are TGTGCCTGGAGTGTGGGGGGAGGGTATGTGGAACTGTTTTTT. It yields the protein CAWSVGGGYVELFF.

This chain uses TRBV7-8 with TRBJ2-7; 12 bases are shared with TRBD1. The germline V gene encodes CDR1 SGHVS and CDR2 FQNEAQ. V shed 3 bases, J shed 5 bases, and the junction held 8 bases outside the gene matches. This CDR3 has 16 residues. The CDR3: CASSLPGQGAINEQYF. CDR3 DNA: TGTGCCAGCAGCTTGCCGGGACAGGGGGCTATCAACGAGCAGTACTTC.

The J gene is TRBJ2-1, the V gene TRBV2; D is possibly TRBD2 (5 bases). Trimming removed 6 bases at V and 7 bases at J, with 13 bases between. The germline V gene encodes CDR1 SNHLY and CDR2 FYNNEI. This CDR3 comprises 13 residues. The CDR3 DNA sequence: TGTGCCAGCAGGAGCGGCTTACCGAATGAGCAGTTCTTC. Its protein is CASRSGLPNEQFF.

The chain couples TRBV29-1 to TRBJ2-5, with 7 nucleotides matching TRBD1. The CDR3 runs 14 residues. Looked up from germline, CDR1 is SQVTM and CDR2 is ANQGSEA. V was pared by 3 bases and J by 1 base, with 5 bases of the junction left unmatched. CDR3 in amino acids: CSVDSWTGQETQYF. The CDR3 DNA reads as TGCAGCGTTGATAGTTGGACAGGCCAAGAGACCCAGTACTTC.

This chain links TRBV5-1 with TRBJ2-3; 9 bases agree with TRBD1. After removal of 0 bases from V and 3 bases from J, the junction contained 5 bases not matched to a gene. Germline V CDR1 and CDR2: SGHRS, YFSETQ. This CDR3 is built from 16 residues. The CDR3 loop reads CASSLVATGGTDTQYF. CDR3 nucleotides: TGCGCCAGCAGCTTGGTGGCGACAGGGGGAACAGATACGCAGTATTTT.

The chain recombines TRBV30 with TRBJ2-5; D may be TRBD1 (8 bases). V dropped 0 bases and J dropped 5 bases, with 16 bases sitting between them. This CDR3 is built from 15 residues. Looked up from germline, CDR1 is GTSNPN and CDR2 is SVGIG (reference sequence). Written as DNA, the CDR3 is TGTGCCTGGAGTGTCCCACAGGGGGGGGAGGAGACCCAGTACTTC. This sequence encodes CAWSVPQGGEETQYF.

This clone was observed once. The chain combines TRBV5-4 with TRBJ2-1; no firm D call. Trimming left V 3 bases short and J 5 bases short, with 9 bases between. Per germline, CDR1 SGHNT and CDR2 YYREEE (reference sequence). The CDR3 has 13 amino acids. The CDR3 region is CASSSQNNNEQFF. CDR3 sequence (DNA): TGTGCCAGCAGCTCACAAAACAACAATGAGCAGTTCTTC.

The chain combines TRBV18 with TRBJ1-4; D perhaps matches TRBD1 (6 bases). Per the germline V gene, CDR1 is KGHSH and CDR2 is LQKENI. The CDR3 runs to 14 residues. V dropped 3 bases and J dropped 11 bases, with 16 bases sitting between them. Here the CDR3 reads CASSPGRGIDKLFF. The CDR3 DNA follows: TGTGCCAGCTCACCGGGCAGGGGAATTGACAAACTGTTTTTT. The full variable domain, completed using reference TRBV18 and TRBJ1-4, is NAGVMQNPRHLVRRRGQEARLRCSPMKGHSHVYWYRQLPEEGLKFMVYLQKENIIDESGMPKERFSAEFPKEGPSILRIQQVVRGDSAAYFCASSPGRGIDKLFFGSGTQLSVL.

This chain links TRBV4-1 with TRBJ2-2; 9 bases agree with TRBD1. Unmatched junction bases numbered 7, after V lost 3 bases and J lost 2 bases. The germline V gene has CDR1 MGHRA and CDR2 YSYEKL. There are 17 residues in the CDR3. The CDR3 nucleotides are TGCGCCAGCAGCCATGGAACGGGACAGGGTAACACCGGGGAGCTGTTTTTT. It yields the protein CASSHGTGQGNTGELFF.

The V call is TRBV5-8, the J call TRBJ2-1, with D hard to call. Trimming shortened V by 2 bases and J by 3 bases, and 15 bases separated the two germline ends. Per germline, CDR1 SGHTS and CDR2 YDEGEE. The CDR3 spans 16 residues. CDR3 DNA sequence: TGTGCCAGCAGCTTCGGCAGGAATAGTTTCTACAATGAGCAGTTCTTC. Translated: CASSFGRNSFYNEQFF. Together with reference TRBV5-8 and TRBJ2-1, the CDR3 gives the full variable domain: EAGVTQSPTHLIKTRGQQATLRCSPISGHTSVYWYQQALGLGLQFLLWYDEGEERNRGNFPPRFSGRQFPNYSSELNVNALELEDSALYLCASSFGRNSFYNEQFFGPGTRLTVL.

This chain uses TRBV28 with TRBJ1-2; no reliable D call. Germline CDR1 and CDR2: MDHEN and SYDVKM. Trimming took off 4 bases at V and 4 bases at J, with 7 bases between the two ends. The CDR3 totals 12 residues. The CDR3 here is CASSWRAYGYTF. The CDR3 DNA reads TGTGCCAGCAGTTGGCGGGCCTATGGCTACACCTTC.